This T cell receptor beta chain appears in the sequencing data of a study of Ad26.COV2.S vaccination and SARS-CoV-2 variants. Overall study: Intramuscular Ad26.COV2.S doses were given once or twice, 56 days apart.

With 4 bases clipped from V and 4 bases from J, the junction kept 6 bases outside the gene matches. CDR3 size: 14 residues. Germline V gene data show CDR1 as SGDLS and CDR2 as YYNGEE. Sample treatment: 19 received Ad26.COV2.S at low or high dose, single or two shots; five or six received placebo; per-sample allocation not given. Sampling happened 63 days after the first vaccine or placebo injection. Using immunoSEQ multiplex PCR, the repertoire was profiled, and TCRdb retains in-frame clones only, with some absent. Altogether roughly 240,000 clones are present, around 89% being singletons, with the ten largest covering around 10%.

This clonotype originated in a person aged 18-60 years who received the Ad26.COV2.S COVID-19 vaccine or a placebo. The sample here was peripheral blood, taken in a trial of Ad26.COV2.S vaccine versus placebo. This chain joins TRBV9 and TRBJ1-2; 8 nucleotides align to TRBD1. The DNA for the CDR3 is TGTGCCAGCAGCATTATGACAGGGGCCTATGGCTACACCTTC. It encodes CASSIMTGAYGYTF.